This TCR beta chain was profiled in a study of T-cell memory formation after mild COVID-19. Study-level background: In these data, TCR clusters were largely donor specific.

This clonotype was observed a few times. Its antigen is unidentified. This CDR3 has 16 residues. The germline V gene has CDR1 LGHNA and CDR2 YSLEER. V lost 2 bases to trimming and J lost 3 bases, with 17 bases between them. Points from the study as a whole: Clones that contracted from day 15 to 85 had balanced CD4/CD8; later expanders were CD4+ biased. Researchers could not confirm that second-wave clones peaking on day 37 targeted SARS-CoV-2.

After 5'RACE with constant-segment primers, TCR alpha and TCR beta cDNA libraries carrying sample barcodes and UMIs were obtained. TCRdb analysed the 5' RACE reads with MiXCR anew, one entry per CDR3 protein. The table lists more than 110,000 distinct CDR3 sequences, more than 13% of them singletons. The chain has TRBV4-3 and TRBJ2-7; a possible D gene is TRBD2 (6 bases). The material sequenced was PBMCs or a T cell subset sorted from them (not recorded which). The TCR was taken from an adult woman who had mild COVID-19 (a few samples of this study predate the infection). Cell type and time point are not known. The CDR3 region has the DNA TGCGCCAGCAGCCAAACAAGCGGGCCACGGAACTACGAGCAGTACTTC. It specifies CASSQTSGPRNYEQYF.